The entry below describes one TCR beta chain. Its binding antigen is unknown. No base qualities exist here, and no much larger clone lies one base off it. This sample is part of a study of blood T cells in healthy people across ages (dated by TCRdb to 2013 to 2016). Context from the whole study: Template switching captured roughly one uniquely barcoded TCR beta cDNA molecule per two T cells in model experiments. To track age-related changes in TCR beta repertoire diversity, the study relied on deep sequencing normalized with unique cDNA molecular identifiers. To avoid experimental bias, donors of different ages were spread randomly across the sequencing lanes. For two donors (one aged 18 to 30 and one aged 80 or older), the study analyzed two additional independent replicas of 1 million unique cDNA reads from the same blood draw. The donors were divided into four age groups: young (average around 16 years), middle-aged (about 40), aged (under 70) and long-lived (roughly 82).

The library was produced with 5' RACE. The sequencer listed for this sample is Illumina HiSeq 2500. A second roughly 6 to 11 cycle PCR used a sample-barcoded 5' primer and a J-beta primer mix. A unique molecular identifier was introduced onto each TCR beta cDNA molecule by a template-switch 5' adaptor carrying 12 random nucleotides. Each sample yielded at least 3 million CDR3-containing paired-end reads. First-strand cDNA synthesis was performed from all RNA using the Mint cDNA synthesis kit, with priming by a TRBC-specific oligonucleotide. Following uracil-DNA glycosylase treatment, all cDNA underwent a first 18-cycle PCR with the universal primers M1SS and BC2_uni_R. The published analysis was carried out like this. Each sample was normalized by randomly selecting 1 million high-quality reads, each carrying a distinct molecular identifier. Reads sharing molecular identifiers were discarded rather than binned into consensus sequences. MiTCR, set to a Q25 quality threshold and the strictest error-elimination algorithm, was used for CDR3 identification, clonotype clustering and error correction. Lower-bound total TCR beta diversity was estimated with a nonparametric unseen species model using Euler transformation. Using fastp trimming at Q25 and MiXCR clonotype assembly, TCRdb reanalyzed the public sequencing data and kept in-frame beta chains. Records with the same CDR3 protein are collapsed into one entry carrying the most frequent genes and DNA. V and J calls and clone size were set by TCRdb, not the authors. This sample gives 1.4 million or so distinct CDR3 sequences in total; roughly 43% of them show up just once. The ten largest clones represent over 3.5% of the sample.

Donors were a few dozen systemically healthy Caucasian individuals from Russia aged roughly 6 to 90 years. Approximately 9.3 milliliters of peripheral blood were drawn from each donor into EDTA-treated Vacutainer tubes. Ficoll-Paque density-gradient centrifugation was used to isolate PBMCs, with at least 6.5 million per sample. Total RNA, at least 6 micrograms per sample, was extracted from PBMCs with Trizol reagent. For every donor, an aliquot of PBMCs went through flow cytometry to measure the percentages of naive CD45RAhigh/CD27high T cells. V is pruned by 6 bases and J by 2 bases, leaving 8 bases of the junction without a gene match. Reading from cysteine to phenylalanine, the CDR3 counts 14 amino acids. CDR3 DNA only is kept here, 42 bases in frame from base 1. CDR1 is given as SQVTM and CDR2 as ANQGSEA, both from the germline V gene. The full study reports these points: Donor CMV infection status was unknown, potentially confounding age-related changes in expanded clonotypes. Compared with the aged group, more naive CD4+ T cells, fewer expanded clones and increased TCR diversity were shown by the long-lived group, suggesting age selection. As age increased, observed TCR beta diversity per million T cells dropped in a roughly linear way, and a significant reduction was already evident by age around 41. Estimates of total diversity from one million sequenced T cells were regarded as lower bounds and underestimates. The percentage of naive T cells measured by flow cytometry correlated strongly with observed TCR beta diversity. Since profiling was done on bulk unsorted PBMCs, naive and antigen-experienced compartments could not be conclusively compared.

Sequenced: blood. This TCR came from a woman in her late teens or twenties in good health. This sequence uses TRBV29-1 and TRBJ1-1; TRBD1 aligns with 8 central bases. The DNA is TGCAGCGTGGCGCGGACAGGGAGTAACACTGAAGCTTTCTTT. The encoded protein is CSVARTGSNTEAFF. The entire variable domain, with the stretches around the CDR3 drawn from the reference TRBV29-1 and TRBJ1-1 proteins, is SAVISQKPSRDICQRGTSLTIQCQVDSQVTMMFWYRQQPGQSLTLIATANQGSEATYESGFVIDKFPISRPNLTFSTLTVSNMSPEDSSIYLCSVARTGSNTEAFFGQGTRLTVV.